The 29 T cell receptor beta chains reported below all come from one sample, sequenced in a study of blood T cell repertoires in COVID-19. The data were produced by immunoSEQ multiplex PCR, yet TCRdb's version contains in-frame clones alone and is incomplete. The table has over 250,000 clones, more than 70% seen once. Sequencing was done on a sample of PBMCs or T cells enriched from blood (not recorded which). Every receptor here comes from a woman aged 30 to 39 who had recovered from COVID-19.

The J gene is TRBJ1-1, the V gene TRBV7-6; maybe TRBD1 (5 bases). The CDR3 consists of 14 residues. CDR1 is SGHVS and CDR2 is FNYEAQ in the germline V gene. The ends were cut back, 1 base at V and 8 bases at J, with 14 bases in the middle. The CDR3 loop is CASSLESEGREAFF. The CDR3 DNA follows: TGTGCCAGCAGCTTAGAATCCGAGGGGAGGGAAGCTTTCTTT.

This clone has just one count. The chain combines TRBV29-1 with TRBJ1-2; the D gene is possibly TRBD1 (6 bases). The ends were cut back, 3 bases at V and 7 bases at J, with 12 bases in the middle. The V gene's germline CDR1 is SQVTM and CDR2 ANQGSEA. CDR3 length equals 12 residues. The CDR3 region is CSVDSGGGGYTF. Here the CDR3 DNA reads TGCAGCGTTGATTCGGGAGGGGGTGGCTACACCTTC.

This clone showed up just a few times. The chain uses TRBV19 and TRBJ2-1; no clear D gene. The V and J ends lost 10 bases and 0 bases respectively, with 16 bases between them. CDR3 length: 15 amino acids. Germline values: CDR1 LNHDA, CDR2 SQIVND (reference sequence). CDR3 sequence (DNA): TGTGCCACCCTTTCCGAGTTGAGCTCCTACAATGAGCAGTTCTTC. This gives the protein CATLSELSSYNEQFF.

V usage is TRBV5-1 and J usage is TRBJ2-5, with D maybe TRBD2 (5 bases). Germline lookup yields CDR1 SGHRS and CDR2 YFSETQ. The V end lost 0 bases, the J end lost 5 bases, and 11 bases lay between the germline ends. The CDR3 is 14 residues long. The CDR3 sequence: CASSLVPGGETQYF. CDR3 DNA: TGCGCCAGCAGCTTGGTACCGGGCGGGGAGACCCAGTACTTC.

This rearrangement joins TRBV12-3 or TRBV12-4 to TRBJ1-2, with a possible D match to TRBD1 (5 bases). Trimming shortened V by 5 bases and J by 0 bases, and 7 bases separated the two germline ends. The length of the CDR3 is 13 residues. CDR3 sequence: CASSQGTNYGYTF. The CDR3 DNA sequence: TGTGCCAGCAGTCAGGGAACTAACTATGGCTACACCTTC.

The CDR3 sequence: CASSFLTGNTEAFF. The CDR3 DNA reads TGTGCCAGCAGTTTCCTGACAGGGAACACTGAAGCTTTCTTT. The chain uses TRBV27 and TRBJ1-1; D might be TRBD1 (6 bases). There are 14 residues in the CDR3. Trimming took off 3 bases at V and 1 base at J, with 9 bases between the two ends. Germline values: CDR1 MNHEY, CDR2 SMNVEV (reference sequence).

This clone was observed a single time. This chain uses TRBV29-1 with TRBJ1-5; weak D call: TRBD1 (6 bases). The CDR3 runs 17 residues. The germline V gene has CDR1 SQVTM and CDR2 ANQGSEA. V shed 4 bases and J shed 0 bases, with 19 bases lying between them. The CDR3 reads CSVGGGGPLDSNQPQHF. DNA for the CDR3: TGCAGCGTTGGGGGCGGGGGGCCCCTCGATAGCAATCAGCCCCAGCATTTT.

The chain links TRBV7-9 to TRBJ1-1; D is possibly TRBD1 (5 bases). The germline CDR1 and CDR2 sequences are SEHNR and FQNEAQ (reference sequence). The CDR3 sequence is 15 residues long. Deletions cut 3 bases from V and 0 bases from J, with 11 bases between. As DNA, the CDR3 is TGTGCCAGCAGCTTGGGCCCCAGGGTGAACACTGAAGCTTTCTTT. It encodes CASSLGPRVNTEAFF.

The chain has TRBV24-1 and TRBJ2-7, with 10 bases that match TRBD1. V lost 3 bases, J lost 5 bases, and 6 bases stayed unmatched. CDR3 length equals 15 residues. The germline CDR1 and CDR2 sequences are KGHDR and SFDVKD. CDR3 DNA sequence: TGTGCCACCAGTGATCCGGCCGGGACAGGGGACGAGCAGTACTTC. As protein: CATSDPAGTGDEQYF.

This clone was observed once. The V and J genes are TRBV4-1 and TRBJ1-2, with 9 bases that match TRBD1. The CDR3 consists of 16 residues. Unmatched junction bases numbered 8, after V lost 3 bases and J lost 3 bases. Germline values: CDR1 MGHRA, CDR2 YSYEKL. The CDR3 sequence is CASSQLTGGADYGYTF. The DNA of the CDR3 is TGCGCCAGCAGCCAGCTTACAGGGGGCGCAGACTATGGCTACACCTTC.

The chain uses TRBV6-5 and TRBJ2-7; no clear D gene. V lost 11 bases and J lost 2, with 16 bases in between. CDR3 length: 13 amino acids. Germline CDR1 and CDR2: MNHEY and SVGAGI. The CDR3 bases are TGTGCCGCCACTCTCCACACTACCTACGAGCAGTACTTC. It yields the protein CAATLHTTYEQYF.

This rearrangement joins TRBV19 to TRBJ1-2; a possible D gene is TRBD1 (6 bases). CDR3 length: 13 amino acids. Germline V gene data show CDR1 as LNHDA and CDR2 as SQIVND (reference sequence). Trimming left V 3 bases short and J 6 bases short, with 11 bases between. The CDR3 region is CASSIPGTHGYTF. The CDR3, as DNA: TGTGCCAGTAGTATCCCCGGGACACATGGCTACACCTTC.

V gene TRBV4-1 combines with J gene TRBJ2-7, with no clear D. CDR1 MGHRA and CDR2 YSYEKL come from the germline V gene. The CDR3 consists of 15 residues. Trimming removed 0 bases from V and 9 bases from J, with 18 bases in between. The CDR3 here is CASSQDIIKPTRQYF. The CDR3 DNA reads TGCGCCAGCAGCCAAGATATTATTAAACCTACGAGGCAGTACTTC.

V is TRBV4-1 and J is TRBJ1-2; 11 nucleotides match TRBD1. The V segment lost 3 bases and the J segment 7 bases; nucleotides outside the gene matches: 7. The length of the CDR3 is 15 residues. Germline CDR1 is MGHRA and CDR2 is YSYEKL. CDR3 loop: CASSQDGQGAFGYTF. The CDR3 bases are TGCGCCAGCAGCCAGGACGGACAGGGGGCGTTTGGCTACACCTTC.

This chain joins TRBV5-5 and TRBJ1-1; TRBD1 matches at 8 bases. Germline V gene lookup returns CDR1 SGHKS and CDR2 YYEKEE (reference sequence). The CDR3 totals 16 residues. J gave up 0 bases and V 4 bases, and 8 bases lay outside the gene matches. CDR3 sequence reads: CASSPTRTGMNTEAFF. The CDR3 region has the DNA TGTGCCAGCAGCCCGACGAGGACAGGGATGAACACTGAAGCTTTCTTT.

This chain connects TRBV6-5 to TRBJ1-2; perhaps TRBD1 as D (6 bases). Germline V gene lookup returns CDR1 MNHEY and CDR2 SVGAGI. The CDR3 has 14 residues. Trimming cost V 6 bases and J 6 bases, with 17 bases left between them. CDR3 DNA sequence: TGTGCCAGCAGGTCTCAGGGGTGGGAAGATGGCTACACCTTC. Translated, it gives CASRSQGWEDGYTF.

This chain uses TRBV19 with TRBJ1-1; 9 bases line up with TRBD1. Trimming took 6 bases from V and 0 from J; bases not matched to a gene: 8. Germline V gene data show CDR1 as LNHDA and CDR2 as SQIVND (reference sequence). CDR3 length: 16 residues. In DNA, the CDR3 is TGTGCCAGTAGCCGGCGGGGGACAGGGTTGAACACTGAAGCTTTCTTT. Protein: CASSRRGTGLNTEAFF.

This clone has a handful of counts. The rearrangement links TRBV5-1 to TRBJ2-3; D might be TRBD2 (6 bases). This CDR3 is built from 15 residues. Germline V CDR1 and CDR2: SGHRS, YFSETQ. The V and J ends lost 4 bases and 1 base respectively, with 13 bases between them. CDR3 bases: TGCGCCAGCAGCCCGACGGACTACGGCACAGATACGCAGTATTTT. Translated, it gives CASSPTDYGTDTQYF.

The table lists this clone with a few counts. This same CDR3 is encoded by further DNA sequences in the sample. V is TRBV6-1 and J is TRBJ1-5, with D uncertain. The V gene lost 2 bases and the J gene lost 2 bases, with 4 bases spanning the gap. The CDR3 runs 13 residues. Germline-derived CDR1 and CDR2 are MNHNS and SASEGT. DNA of the CDR3: TGTGCCAGCAGTGAACAGGGCAATCAGCCCCAGCATTTT. Translated, it gives CASSEQGNQPQHF.

The chain couples TRBV21-1 to TRBJ2-2; the DNA was not compared with TRBD2, the D call given in the table. TRBV21-1 is termed a pseudogene. The CDR3 runs 15 residues. The CDR3 loop is CASSKTSGGTGELFF. The CDR3 region has the DNA TGTGCCAGCAGCAAAACTAGCGGGGGCACCGGGGAGCTGTTTTTT.

This chain uses TRBV2 with TRBJ1-5, with TRBD1 as a possible D gene (5 bases). Looked up from germline, CDR1 is SNHLY and CDR2 is FYNNEI. V was shortened by 3 bases and J by 5 bases, with 11 bases between the two germline ends. The CDR3 runs 14 residues. CDR3 DNA sequence: TGTGCCAGCAGTGAGGTACGCAGGGATCAGCCCCAGCATTTT. Translation gives CASSEVRRDQPQHF.

J is TRBJ2-7 and V is TRBV7-9; TRBD1 matches at 8 bases. This CDR3 comprises 14 residues. Germline CDR1 is SEHNR and CDR2 is FQNEAQ (reference sequence). The V and J ends lost 5 bases and 4 bases, in that order; junction bases with no gene match: 7. The CDR3 is CASSPSGQGYEQYF. In nucleotides, the CDR3 is TGTGCCAGCAGCCCCAGTGGACAGGGATACGAGCAGTACTTC.

J is TRBJ2-7 and V is TRBV5-1; D is perhaps TRBD1 (6 bases). Germline CDR1 reads SGHRS; CDR2 reads YFSETQ. The CDR3 sequence is 15 residues long. V was pared by 2 bases and J by 4 bases, with 16 bases between. DNA of the CDR3: TGCGCCAGCAGCTTTGATAGGGACACCTTATACGAGCAGTACTTC. Protein sequence: CASSFDRDTLYEQYF.

The V call is TRBV5-5, the J call TRBJ1-1, with a possible D match to TRBD1 (6 bases). Germline CDR1 and CDR2: SGHKS and YYEKEE (reference sequence). V was cut by 4 bases and J by 6 bases, with 13 bases left in between. The CDR3 covers 13 residues. The CDR3: CASSPQGIAEAFF. Here the CDR3 DNA reads TGTGCCAGCAGCCCACAGGGAATCGCTGAAGCTTTCTTT.

The chain joins TRBV20-1 to TRBJ1-2, with a tentative D call TRBD1 (5 bases). This CDR3 is 11 amino acids long. From germline, CDR1 is DFQATT and CDR2 SNEGSKA (reference sequence). V was trimmed by 2 bases and J by 8 bases, leaving 9 bases between them. CDR3 in amino acids: CSARTGGGYTF. In nucleotides, the CDR3 is TGCAGTGCTAGAACAGGTGGCGGCTACACCTTC.

The chain recombines TRBV5-4 with TRBJ1-1, with D unresolved. Germline V CDR1 and CDR2: SGHNT, YYREEE (reference sequence). Trimming took 1 base from V and 4 from J, leaving 11 bases between them. The CDR3 totals 14 residues. This chain's CDR3 is CASSLMGVATEAFF. The CDR3 bases are TGTGCCAGCAGCTTGATGGGTGTAGCCACTGAAGCTTTCTTT.

This rearrangement joins TRBV5-4 to TRBJ2-6; 12 bases map to TRBD2. Unmatched junction bases numbered 5, after V lost 0 bases and J lost 4 bases. The CDR3 runs 18 residues. Per the germline V gene, CDR1 is SGHNT and CDR2 is YYREEE (reference sequence). The CDR3 DNA reads TGTGCCAGCAGCTTGGCTAGCGGGGGGGTGTCCGGGGCCAACGTCCTGACTTTC. Encoded protein: CASSLASGGVSGANVLTF.

The chain joins TRBV28 to TRBJ1-4; 7 bases fit TRBD1. This CDR3 is built from 14 residues. V was pared by 5 bases and J by 4 bases, with 4 bases of the junction left unmatched. Germline-derived CDR1 and CDR2 are MDHEN and SYDVKM. The chain's CDR3 is CASSPTGSNEKLFF. As DNA, the CDR3 is TGTGCCAGCAGTCCGACAGGGAGTAATGAAAAACTGTTTTTT.

Only one count was recorded for this clone. One end of the junction fails to match germline, which may point to a read error. The V call is TRBV5-8, the J call TRBJ1-5; perhaps TRBD1 as D (5 bases). The germline gives CDR1 SGHTS, CDR2 YDEGEE. CDR3 length: 16 amino acids. The CDR3 nucleotides are TGTGCCAGCAGCCGGGGGATTGTCCCTAGCTATCAGCCCCAGCATTTT. Translated: CASSRGIVPSYQPQHF.